The 20 T cell receptor beta chains presented below share a single source sample, sequenced in a study of T cell clones after liver transplantation. TCRdb keeps only in-frame clones here, not all; method: immunoSEQ multiplex PCR. The profile shows 7,000 or so clones, 70% of them singletons. The sample was CD8+ T cells from blood, taken before liver transplant. All receptors come from a human donor who received a liver transplant.

The V and J genes are TRBV13 and TRBJ2-3; D gene ambiguous. The CDR3 consists of 12 residues. CDR1 and CDR2 from the germline V gene are PRHDT and FYEKMQ (reference sequence). The V gene lost 5 bases and the J gene lost 5 bases, with 8 bases spanning the gap. This chain's CDR3 is CASSLLEDTQYF. CDR3 DNA sequence: TGTGCCAGCAGCCTCCTTGAAGATACGCAGTATTTT.

The gene calls are TRBV6-1 and TRBJ2-7, with D unclear. The CDR3 is made up of 15 amino acids. CDR1 and CDR2 from the germline V gene are MNHNS and SASEGT. V lost 0 bases, J lost 2 bases, and 11 bases lay in between. The DNA of the CDR3 is TGTGCCAGCAGTGAAGCAGATGGCACAACCTACGAGCAGTACGTC. Residues: CASSEADGTTYEQYV.

The genes are TRBV6-5 and TRBJ2-1; weak D call: TRBD1 (7 bases). The length of the CDR3 is 13 residues. Germline lookup yields CDR1 MNHEY and CDR2 SVGAGI. V gave up 5 bases and J gave up 9 bases, with 14 bases separating them. The CDR3 here is CASSSRGATEQFF. Here the CDR3 DNA reads TGTGCCAGCAGTAGCAGGGGGGCTACTGAGCAGTTCTTC.

This clone was seen a handful of times. The CDR3 nucleotides read TGTGCCAGCAGTTCCCCGGGACTAGCGGGGGGGCTGGAACCTACAGATACGCAGTATTTT. Encoded protein: CASSSPGLAGGLEPTDTQYF. The chain employs TRBV28 and TRBJ2-3, with TRBD2 matching 16 bases. In germline, CDR1 is MDHEN, CDR2 SYDVKM. V shed 4 bases and J 3 bases; nucleotides not matched to a gene: 13. The CDR3 sequence is 20 residues long.

The chain employs TRBV6-1 and TRBJ1-1, with TRBD1 identical over 11 bases. Germline CDR1 reads MNHNS; CDR2 reads SASEGT. Trimming took 2 bases from V and 5 from J; bases not matched to a gene: 7. The CDR3 totals 16 residues. The CDR3 DNA sequence: TGTGCCAGCAGTGAAATCGCAGGACAGGGGGCGACTGAAGCTTTCTTT. It is translated as CASSEIAGQGATEAFF.

V usage is TRBV7-6 and J usage is TRBJ2-3; TRBD1 matches 8 bases. The germline CDR1 and CDR2 sequences are SGHVS and FNYEAQ. CDR3 size: 15 residues. Unmatched junction bases numbered 5, after V lost 4 bases and J lost 2 bases. The CDR3 spells CASSYRTGSTDTQYF. The CDR3, as DNA: TGTGCCAGCAGCTATCGGACAGGGTCCACAGATACGCAGTATTTT.

This chain links TRBV7-2 with TRBJ1-4, with D perhaps matching TRBD1 (5 bases). Germline V gene sequence: CDR1 SGHTA, CDR2 FQGNSA. V was shortened by 5 bases and J by 8 bases, with 18 bases between the two germline ends. CDR3 size: 15 residues. The CDR3 sequence is CASSLNMPGDEKLFF. The DNA of the CDR3 is TGTGCCAGCAGCCTAAATATGCCGGGGGACGAAAAACTGTTTTTT.

J is TRBJ2-1 and V is TRBV19, with D tentatively TRBD1 (6 bases). The germline CDR1 and CDR2 sequences are LNHDA and SQIVND (reference sequence). The CDR3 runs 14 residues. Trimming stripped 1 base from V and 8 bases from J, with 12 bases between. The CDR3 bases are TGTGCCAGTAGTATAGGTCTGAGGGGGTATGAGCAGTTCTTC. Translated: CASSIGLRGYEQFF.

The chain carries TRBV6-5 and TRBJ2-5, with a possible D match to TRBD1 (5 bases). The germline V gene encodes CDR1 MNHEY and CDR2 SVGAGI. The CDR3 is 15 residues long. Trimming shortened V by 0 bases and J by 0 bases, and 8 bases separated the two germline ends. The DNA of the CDR3 is TGTGCCAGCAGTTACTCGGCAGGGAACCAAGAGACCCAGTACTTC. Its protein product is CASSYSAGNQETQYF.

Within the sample, this clone is medium-sized. The CDR3 reads CAWKAMGNTIYF. CDR3 coding DNA: TGTGCCTGGAAAGCAATGGGAAACACCATATATTTT. The J gene is TRBJ1-3, the V gene TRBV30; the D is unclear. The V gene's germline CDR1 is GTSNPN and CDR2 SVGIG (reference sequence). The V and J ends lost 4 bases and 4 bases respectively, with 8 bases between them. CDR3 length equals 12 residues.

The chain uses TRBV2 and TRBJ1-3; 8 nucleotides align to TRBD1. CDR3 length: 15 amino acids. After removal of 1 base from V and 1 base from J, the junction contained 0 bases not matched to a gene. Germline V gene sequence: CDR1 SNHLY, CDR2 FYNNEI. The CDR3 here is CASSEGTGSGNTIYF. The CDR3 nucleotides are TGTGCCAGCAGTGAAGGGACAGGGTCTGGAAACACCATATATTTT.

The V call is TRBV19, the J call TRBJ2-1; 13 positions agree with TRBD2. The CDR3 covers 13 residues. V dropped 5 bases and J dropped 14; count of bases not matched to a gene: 6. Germline V gives CDR1 LNHDA, CDR2 SQIVND (reference sequence). CDR3 sequence reads: CASSSGLAGNKFF. CDR3 DNA: TGTGCCAGTAGTTCGGGACTAGCGGGAAACAAGTTCTTC.

The chain recombines TRBV18 with TRBJ1-4; D not resolved. Germline-derived CDR1 and CDR2 are KGHSH and LQKENI. The CDR3 extends over 14 amino acids. V lost 5 bases, J lost 0 bases, and 7 bases lay in between. The CDR3 sequence is CASSSEPTNEKLFF. The CDR3 coding sequence is TGTGCCAGCTCATCGGAACCAACTAATGAAAAACTGTTTTTT.

The J gene is TRBJ2-1, the V gene TRBV5-1; TRBD1 might be the D (6 bases). Deletions cut 0 bases from V and 7 bases from J, with 14 bases between. Germline CDR1 SGHRS, CDR2 YFSETQ. The CDR3 runs to 15 residues. The DNA for the CDR3 is TGCGCCAGCAGCTTGGGGGCAGGGGTTCATAATGAGCAGTTCTTC. Translated: CASSLGAGVHNEQFF.

The chain is built from TRBV19 and TRBJ2-5; 7 nucleotides match TRBD1. This CDR3 region has 15 residues. Germline V lookup: CDR1 LNHDA, CDR2 SQIVND (reference sequence). V dropped 7 bases and J dropped 4; count of bases not matched to a gene: 12. The CDR3 sequence: CASKEGTAAGETQYF. CDR3 nucleotides: TGTGCCAGTAAGGAAGGGACAGCCGCGGGAGAGACCCAGTACTTC.

The chain links TRBV6-4 to TRBJ2-3; 10 bases map to TRBD2. Trimming cost V 0 bases and J 2 bases; bases outside gene matches: 2. Germline CDR1 MRHNA, CDR2 SNTAGT. The CDR3 contains 16 residues. The CDR3 here is CASSDSSGGATDTQYF. The CDR3 DNA reads as TGTGCCAGCAGTGACTCAAGCGGGGGGGCCACAGATACGCAGTATTTT.

The rearrangement links TRBV30 to TRBJ1-1, with D tentatively TRBD1 (5 bases). The CDR3 sequence is 13 residues long. Trimming removed 5 bases from V and 6 bases from J, with 16 bases in between. CDR1 and CDR2 (germline): GTSNPN, SVGIG (reference sequence). CDR3 coding DNA: TGTGCCTGGTCTATACAGGAGACCGCTGAAGCTTTCTTT. Translation: CAWSIQETAEAFF.

CDR3 sequence reads: CASSIGGSNQPQHF. The CDR3 region has the DNA TGTGCCAGTAGTATTGGGGGTAGCAATCAGCCCCAGCATTTT. The chain joins TRBV19 to TRBJ1-5; TRBD1 might be the D (5 bases). The CDR3 is 14 residues long. Between the trimmed V and J ends, which lost 3 bases and 0 bases, there was a span of 6 bases. In germline, CDR1 is LNHDA, CDR2 SQIVND (reference sequence).

This clone was seen only once. This chain links TRBV21-1 with TRBJ2-2; TRBD2, the table's D call, was not compared with the DNA. TRBV21-1 represents a pseudogene. The CDR3 length is 17 residues. CDR3 protein: CASSKGLAGGDLEELFF. DNA of the CDR3: TGTGCCAGCAGCAAAGGACTAGCGGGAGGCGACCTTGAGGAGCTGTTTTTT.

The chain links TRBV19 to TRBJ2-1; no clear D. Germline V lookup: CDR1 LNHDA, CDR2 SQIVND (reference sequence). V was shortened by 7 bases and J by 0 bases, with 10 bases between the two germline ends. The CDR3 is made up of 14 amino acids. The CDR3: CASIPESSYNEQFF. The CDR3 nucleotides are TGTGCCAGTATCCCGGAGAGCTCCTACAATGAGCAGTTCTTC.